The sequence of this TCR beta chain was determined in a study of blood T cells in healthy people across ages. Study-wide results and caveats: Donor CMV status, an unknown factor, possibly confounded changes in expanded clonotypes.

Trimming pared 6 bases from V and 2 bases from J, leaving 19 bases between. This CDR3 is 16 amino acids long. The table lists this clonotype with a count of one. Its antigen is undetermined. It was with a sample-barcoded 5' primer and a J-beta primer mix that a second PCR of roughly 7 to 11 cycles was run. Researchers report that a template-switch adaptor with 12 random nucleotides tagged each cDNA molecule. TCRdb ran MiXCR on the 5' RACE reads and lists one entry per CDR3 protein. The sample holds around 990,000 distinct CDR3 sequences, about 25% seen once. A further study also used this sample, focusing on T cells of mothers and their children.

This clonotype originated in a girl aged 2 to 10 in good health. Specimen: blood. The chain is built from TRBV12-3 or TRBV12-4 and TRBJ2-5; D is perhaps TRBD1 or TRBD2 (5 bases each). The CDR3 protein is CASSPTGTAAQETQYF. The CDR3 coding sequence is TGTGCCAGCAGCCCGACCGGGACGGCCGCACAAGAGACCCAGTACTTC.